Following are 19 T cell receptor beta chains from one sample sequenced in a study of T cells in Graves' hyperthyroidism and ophthalmopathy. Amplified regions were TCR beta CDR3 sequences from RNA transcripts. Using the HTBI primer set, a first-round RT-PCR was run on the TCR CDR3. In TCRdb, the multiplex PCR reads were re-called with MiXCR into one record per CDR3 protein. Here the sample spans hundreds of thousands of distinct CDR3 sequences, 14% being singletons. Source material: blood. These TCRs come from a woman under 40 with Graves' hyperthyroidism that later progressed to Graves' ophthalmopathy.

Remarks on this clonotype: This may come from a read error, since a much larger clone is one base off. V gene TRBV28 combines with J gene TRBJ2-7, with D uncertain. In germline, CDR1 is MDHEN, CDR2 SYDVKM. V was shortened by 11 bases and J by 6 bases, with 8 bases between the two germline ends. This CDR3 comprises 9 residues. The DNA of the CDR3 is TGTGCCGCGTCGCCCGAGCAGTACTTC. Translation gives CAASPEQYF.

The table lists this clonotype with many counts. The V call is TRBV19, the J call TRBJ1-6; D unresolved. CDR3 length equals 20 residues. V dropped 3 bases and J dropped 0 bases, with 21 bases sitting between them. Germline CDR1 LNHDA, CDR2 SQIVND (reference sequence). The CDR3 DNA reads TGTGCCAGTAGTATCGCGGTCGTGCGTCTGGATAGCTCCTATAATTCACCCCTCCACTTT. Its translation: CASSIAVVRLDSSYNSPLHF.

In this sample, this clonotype turned up many times. The chain is built from TRBV10-3 and TRBJ2-1, with TRBD2 as a possible D gene (5 bases). In germline, CDR1 is ENHRY, CDR2 SYGVKD. The CDR3 covers 16 residues. Trimming removed 6 bases from V and 0 bases from J, with 15 bases in between. CDR3 coding DNA: TGTGCCATCAGGCCCCAAGCGGTCTCCTCCTACAATGAGCAGTTCTTC. Residues: CAIRPQAVSSYNEQFF.

There are a few counts of this clonotype. The gene calls are TRBV29-1 and TRBJ1-3; no definite D call. V lost 5 bases and J 0 bases, leaving 5 bases between the germline ends. The CDR3 covers 12 residues. Germline assignment: CDR1 SQVTM and CDR2 ANQGSEA. CDR3 sequence: CSVLISGNTIYF. In nucleotides, the CDR3 is TGCAGCGTTTTAATCTCTGGAAACACCATATATTTT.

V is TRBV5-6 and J is TRBJ1-1, with 12 bases that match TRBD1. CDR3 length: 17 residues. Trimming removed 3 bases from V and 1 base from J; junction bases left unmatched: 7. The germline V gene has CDR1 SGHDT and CDR2 YYEEEE. This CDR3 is CASSSPGQGAANTEAFF. CDR3 nucleotide sequence: TGTGCCAGCAGCTCGCCGGGACAGGGGGCGGCGAACACTGAAGCTTTCTTT.

This clonotype was found many times. The chain combines TRBV6-1 with TRBJ2-5, with D tentatively TRBD2 (6 bases). Between the trimmed V and J ends, which lost 3 bases and 1 base, there was a span of 15 bases. This CDR3 has 16 residues. Looked up from germline, CDR1 is MNHNS and CDR2 is SASEGT. The CDR3 DNA reads as TGTGCCAGCAGTGACCTAGCGACGCAACCCCAAGAGACCCAGTACTTC. Translating it yields CASSDLATQPQETQYF.

V is TRBV20-1 and J is TRBJ2-2; D could derive from TRBD1 or TRBD2 (5 bases each). CDR1 is DFQATT, CDR2 SNEGSKA, per germline (reference sequence). The CDR3 runs 13 residues. Between the trimmed V and J ends, which lost 1 base and 4 bases, there was a span of 7 bases. The chain's CDR3 is CSARGGTTGELFF. The CDR3 bases are TGCAGTGCTAGAGGTGGGACCACCGGGGAGCTGTTTTTT.

This clonotype was counted a few times. The rearrangement uses TRBV19 and TRBJ1-2; D call uncertain. Germline CDR1 reads LNHDA; CDR2 reads SQIVND (reference sequence). V was pared by 6 bases and J by 5 bases, with 13 bases between. This CDR3 contains 13 residues. The CDR3 bases are TGTGCCAGTAGCCAGACACACCTATATGGCTACACCTTC. It codes for CASSQTHLYGYTF.

In its sample, this clonotype was seen many times. V and J are TRBV20-1 and TRBJ1-4, with D possibly being TRBD1 (5 bases). CDR3 length: 14 residues. V was cut by 5 bases and J by 7 bases, with 17 bases left in between. From germline, CDR1 is DFQATT and CDR2 SNEGSKA (reference sequence). CDR3 protein: CSAFTSDQGEKLFF. DNA of the CDR3: TGCAGTGCTTTTACCAGTGATCAGGGTGAAAAACTGTTTTTT.

The sample holds a few counts of this clonotype. The chain employs TRBV28 and TRBJ2-7; 10 bases match TRBD2. The CDR3 extends over 15 amino acids. With V trimmed by 4 bases and J by 6 bases, 9 bases remained unmatched. Germline V CDR1 and CDR2: MDHEN, SYDVKM. CDR3: CASSSPAGGHSEQYF. The DNA for the CDR3 is TGTGCCAGCAGTTCCCCAGCGGGAGGGCACAGCGAGCAGTACTTC.

V gene TRBV4-1 combines with J gene TRBJ2-7; D remains ambiguous. Germline V lookup: CDR1 MGHRA, CDR2 YSYEKL. CDR3 size: 15 residues. V lost 3 bases, J lost 1 base, and 13 bases lay in between. DNA of the CDR3: TGCGCCAGCAGCCAGACATCCTCCTCATCCTACGAGCAGTACTTC. Translation gives CASSQTSSSSYEQYF.

The genes are TRBV14 and TRBJ2-7; maybe TRBD1 (5 bases). This CDR3 contains 13 residues. The germline V and J ends were trimmed by 3 bases and 6 bases, with 12 bases remaining between them. The V gene's germline CDR1 is SGHDN and CDR2 FVKESK. This chain's CDR3 is CASSQQQVAEQYF. The CDR3 nucleotides are TGTGCCAGCAGCCAGCAACAGGTGGCCGAGCAGTACTTC.

This clonotype was seen repeatedly, ten times or more. The chain employs TRBV27 and TRBJ2-7, with a possible D match to TRBD2 (5 bases). Germline V gene sequence: CDR1 MNHEY, CDR2 SMNVEV (reference sequence). CDR3 length: 14 amino acids. V was trimmed by 7 bases and J by 0 bases, leaving 13 bases between them. The CDR3 sequence: CASTLSGSSYEQYF. The CDR3 DNA reads TGTGCCAGCACTCTTTCGGGGAGCTCCTACGAGCAGTACTTC.

This sequence joins TRBV2 and TRBJ2-1; 15 bases line up with TRBD2. Germline lookup yields CDR1 SNHLY and CDR2 FYNNEI. V shed 3 bases, J shed 7 bases, and the junction held 7 bases outside the gene matches. The CDR3 loop spans 17 amino acids. Written as DNA, the CDR3 is TGTGCCAGCAGTGACAGTGGGACTAGCGGGAGGCAGAATGAGCAGTTCTTC. This gives the protein CASSDSGTSGRQNEQFF.

This clonotype was counted at least ten times. The chain couples TRBV29-1 to TRBJ1-1; no definite D call. Germline V gives CDR1 SQVTM, CDR2 ANQGSEA. Between the trimmed V and J ends, which lost 4 bases and 0 bases, there was a span of 9 bases. The CDR3 loop spans 13 amino acids. DNA for the CDR3: TGCAGCGTTGTCTTACGGTTGAACACTGAAGCTTTCTTT. Protein: CSVVLRLNTEAFF.

This clonotype was seen at least ten times. V usage is TRBV11-1 and J usage is TRBJ1-3; D is unresolved. The CDR3 sequence is 13 residues long. V shed 5 bases and J shed 2 bases, with 7 bases lying between them. CDR1 and CDR2 from the germline V gene are SGHAT and FQDESV (reference sequence). CDR3 DNA: TGTGCCAGCAGCCATATCGCTGGAAACACCATATATTTT. Translated, it gives CASSHIAGNTIYF. Using reference TRBV11-1 and TRBJ1-3 for the parts outside the CDR3, the full variable domain is EAEVAQSPRYKITEKSQAVAFWCDPISGHATLYWYRQILGQGPELLVQFQDESVVDDSQLPKDRFSAERLKGVDSTLKIQPAELGDSAMYLCASSHIAGNTIYFGEGSWLTVV.

This clonotype appeared many times. This chain uses TRBV20-1 with TRBJ1-2; 8 nucleotides align to TRBD1. The length of the CDR3 is 14 residues. Germline CDR1 is DFQATT and CDR2 is SNEGSKA (reference sequence). Trimming cost V 5 bases and J 3 bases; bases outside gene matches: 8. Written as DNA, the CDR3 is TGCAGTGCTGCTGACAGGGGAGGAGACTATGGCTACACCTTC. This translates into CSAADRGGDYGYTF.

This chain uses TRBV29-1 with TRBJ1-5; 9 bases match TRBD1. Germline-derived CDR1 and CDR2 are SQVTM and ANQGSEA. V lost 6 bases to trimming and J lost 6 bases; unmatched junction nucleotides: 9. The CDR3 is made up of 14 amino acids. CDR3 protein: CSVGIGQGTQPQHF. The CDR3 DNA is TGCAGCGTGGGGATTGGACAGGGGACTCAGCCCCAGCATTTT. The variable domain in full, completed from reference TRBV29-1 and TRBJ1-5, reads SAVISQKPSRDICQRGTSLTIQCQVDSQVTMMFWYRQQPGQSLTLIATANQGSEATYESGFVIDKFPISRPNLTFSTLTVSNMSPEDSSIYLCSVGIGQGTQPQHFGDGTRLSIL.

The V gene is TRBV9, the J gene TRBJ1-6; D uncertain. Trimming took 0 bases from V and 8 from J, leaving 12 bases between them. The CDR3 is 15 residues long. The V gene's germline CDR1 is SGDLS and CDR2 YYNGEE. The CDR3 is CASSVDPGSDSPLHF. The CDR3 DNA reads TGTGCCAGCAGCGTAGACCCCGGGTCGGATTCACCCCTCCACTTT. Full variable domain (outside the CDR3, taken from reference TRBV9 and TRBJ1-6): DSGVTQTPKHLITATGQRVTLRCSPRSGDLSVYWYQQSLDQGLQFLIQYYNGEERAKGNILERFSAQQFPDLHSELNLSSLELGDSALYFCASSVDPGSDSPLHFGNGTRLTVT.